This TCR beta chain came from a study of T cell repertoires in cytomegalovirus infection. As for the study in general: The public TCR beta signatures pointed to both CMV infection and matching HLA type.

Notes on the study in general: Totalled public TCR beta family frequency picked out people who carried CMV plus the relevant HLA. There were HLA-C-restricted CMV-specific TCR beta clonotypes dominating the ex vivo response.

This clonotype was found many times. The antigen is undetermined. TCRdb redid the calling of the reads with MiXCR, one entry per CDR3 protein. The table includes hundreds of thousands of distinct CDR3 sequences, around 11% detected once. The TCR was taken from a human donor in good health (CMV status not recorded). Some clones in this sample may be carry-over from other donors' samples. Sample: PBMCs.

CDR3: CASSLLRESYNEQFF. CDR3 nucleotide sequence: TGTGCCAGCAGCTTGTTGCGGGAGTCCTACAATGAGCAGTTCTTC. The chain employs TRBV5-4 and TRBJ2-1; 7 bases match TRBD2. Germline V gives CDR1 SGHNT, CDR2 YYREEE (reference sequence). The V gene end was trimmed by 1 base and the J gene end by 1 base; junction bases not matched to a gene: 2. The CDR3 has 15 residues.